The 16 T cell receptor beta chains given below trace back to one sample, sequenced in a study of T cell repertoires in cytomegalovirus infection. These receptors' antigens are unknown. TCRdb reprocessed the reads via MiXCR and lists one record per CDR3 protein. Of approximately 300,000 distinct CDR3 sequences listed, approximately 25% are singletons. The source was cultured PBMCs, collected from culture after CMV antigen stimulation. The source of these receptors is a human donor in good health (CMV status not recorded). Some clones in this sample may be carry-over from other donors' samples.

The CDR3 nucleotides read TGTGCCAGCAGCTCCCAGGTTTTAGCCCCGCACTCTGGGGCCAACGTCCTGACTTTC. This encodes CASSSQVLAPHSGANVLTF. The V call is TRBV7-2, the J call TRBJ2-6; no clear D. This CDR3 region has 19 residues. CDR1 is SGHTA and CDR2 is FQGNSA in the germline V gene. Trimming pared 4 bases from V and 0 bases from J, leaving 19 bases between.

This clonotype was detected only a few times. The chain links TRBV7-9 to TRBJ1-2, with D possibly being TRBD1 (5 bases). The V gene lost 8 bases and the J gene lost 3 bases, with 10 bases spanning the gap. Germline V CDR1 and CDR2: SEHNR, FQNEAQ (reference sequence). This CDR3 has 12 amino acids. CDR3 sequence (DNA): TGTGCCAGCGGGGGAGAGTACTATGGCTACACCTTC. Its protein is CASGGEYYGYTF.

The chain has TRBV2 and TRBJ2-1, with 12 bases that match TRBD2. The CDR3 sequence is 16 residues long. Germline CDR1 SNHLY, CDR2 FYNNEI. V was clipped by 7 bases and J by 4 bases; unmatched bases: 8. The CDR3 region is CASKKSGTSGYNEQFF. In DNA, the CDR3 is TGTGCCAGCAAGAAGAGCGGGACTAGCGGGTACAATGAGCAGTTCTTC.

This clonotype was detected only a few times. This rearrangement joins TRBV6-1 to TRBJ2-1; 8 bases match TRBD2. V shed 7 bases and J 5 bases; nucleotides not matched to a gene: 13. CDR3 size: 16 residues. Per the germline V gene, CDR1 is MNHNS and CDR2 is SASEGT. The CDR3 reads CASTRWGSGSHNEQFF. CDR3 in DNA: TGTGCCAGCACCCGTTGGGGGAGCGGGAGCCACAATGAGCAGTTCTTC.

The sample holds many counts of this clonotype. This chain links TRBV7-8 with TRBJ1-1; no firm D call. The germline CDR1 and CDR2 sequences are SGHVS and FQNEAQ. The CDR3 is 15 residues long. Trimming pared 1 base from V and 3 bases from J, leaving 12 bases between. In DNA, the CDR3 is TGTGCCAGCAGCTTAGTAGAGGAGGCATACACTGAAGCTTTCTTT. Protein sequence: CASSLVEEAYTEAFF.

This clonotype occurred many times. The genes are TRBV7-2 and TRBJ2-1; D is possibly TRBD2 (8 bases). Between the trimmed V and J ends, which lost 5 bases and 4 bases, there was a span of 18 bases. CDR3 size: 16 residues. CDR1 is SGHTA, CDR2 FQGNSA, per germline. The CDR3, as DNA: TGTGCCAGCAGCCCTCGAGGGGGCGGGAGGTACAATGAGCAGTTCTTC. It codes for CASSPRGGGRYNEQFF. Combining the CDR3 with reference TRBV7-2 and TRBJ2-1 gives the whole variable domain GAGVSQSPSNKVTEKGKDVELRCDPISGHTALYWYRQSLGQGLEFLIYFQGNSAPDKSGLPSDRFSAERTGGSVSTLTIQRTQQEDSAVYLCASSPRGGGRYNEQFFGPGTRLTVL.

The chain is built from TRBV7-6 and TRBJ1-5; the match to TRBD1 covers 8 bases. Germline CDR1 reads SGHVS; CDR2 reads FNYEAQ. The CDR3 contains 13 residues. CDR3 in amino acids: CAVDRGSNQPQHF. DNA for the CDR3: TGTGCAGTTGACAGGGGAAGCAATCAGCCCCAGCATTTT.

This clonotype came up many times. The V and J genes are TRBV7-2 and TRBJ1-5; weak D call: TRBD1 (5 bases). Trimming left V 3 bases short and J 5 bases short, with 8 bases between. The germline CDR1 and CDR2 sequences are SGHTA and FQGNSA. This CDR3 region has 13 residues. The CDR3 DNA follows: TGTGCCAGCAGCTTCGACAGAGATCAGCCCCAGCATTTT. Translating it yields CASSFDRDQPQHF.

The rearrangement links TRBV7-9 to TRBJ2-5; D gene unclear. Germline CDR1 reads SEHNR; CDR2 reads FQNEAQ (reference sequence). This CDR3 comprises 13 residues. Deletions cut 3 bases from V and 7 bases from J, with 12 bases between. CDR3 DNA: TGTGCCAGCAGCTTTGGGGAAAGAGGGACCCAGTACTTC. Its translation: CASSFGERGTQYF. Filled out from reference TRBV7-9 and TRBJ2-5, the complete variable domain reads DTGVSQNPRHKITKRGQNVTFRCDPISEHNRLYWYRQTLGQGPEFLTYFQNEAQLEKSRLLSDRFSAERPKGSFSTLEIQRTEQGDSAMYLCASSFGERGTQYFGPGTRLLVL.

This clonotype has more than one count but fewer than ten. The rearrangement uses TRBV11-2 and TRBJ1-1; D is uncertain. This CDR3 has 13 residues. The germline CDR1 and CDR2 sequences are SGHAT and FQNNGV. V was cut by 5 bases and J by 1 base, with 8 bases left in between. The CDR3 DNA reads as TGTGCCAGCAGCCACCGAGGGAACACTGAAGCTTTCTTT. Residues: CASSHRGNTEAFF.

This clonotype occurred a few times. This CDR3 reads CASSRARRDRYGYTF. In DNA form, the CDR3 reads TGTGCCAGCAGTCGCGCTCGCCGGGACAGATATGGCTACACCTTC. V usage is TRBV6-5 and J usage is TRBJ1-2, with 7 bases aligning to TRBD1. This CDR3 contains 15 residues. J lost 5 bases, V lost 5 bases, and 11 bases had no gene match. CDR1 and CDR2 from the germline V gene are MNHEY and SVGAGI.

V gene TRBV6-2 or TRBV6-3 combines with J gene TRBJ1-2; D ambiguous. Trimming pared 5 bases from V and 8 bases from J, leaving 15 bases between. The germline V gene has CDR1 MNHEY and CDR2 SVGEGT. CDR3 length equals 13 residues. The CDR3 DNA reads TGTGCCAGCAGTCCTCTGGGAGGAAGAGGCTACACCTTC. Translating gives CASSPLGGRGYTF.

The chain combines TRBV10-2 with TRBJ2-1, with a weak D call TRBD2 (7 bases). V lost 6 bases and J lost 1, with 19 bases in between. The CDR3 covers 17 residues. CDR1 WSHSY and CDR2 SAAADI come from the germline V gene. CDR3 residues: CASRPDRGRGSYNEQFF. The DNA for the CDR3 is TGCGCCAGCAGACCTGATCGGGGGAGGGGGTCCTACAATGAGCAGTTCTTC.

V is TRBV27 and J is TRBJ1-6; D gene uncertain. Germline V gene sequence: CDR1 MNHEY, CDR2 SMNVEV (reference sequence). CDR3 length: 13 residues. Trimming removed 6 bases at V and 4 bases at J, with 7 bases between. CDR3 in DNA: TGTGCCAGCAGCGCCCGTTATAATTCACCCCTCCACTTT. Translating gives CASSARYNSPLHF.

This clonotype came up many times. The chain carries TRBV7-2 and TRBJ2-7, with D hard to call. Germline V CDR1 and CDR2: SGHTA, FQGNSA. The CDR3 is 15 residues long. V was pared by 0 bases and J by 3 bases, with 12 bases between. Here the CDR3 reads CASSLAALLSYEQYF. For the CDR3, the DNA is TGTGCCAGCAGCTTAGCCGCACTATTGAGCTACGAGCAGTACTTC. Drawing the rest from reference TRBV7-2 and TRBJ2-7, the complete variable domain is GAGVSQSPSNKVTEKGKDVELRCDPISGHTALYWYRQSLGQGLEFLIYFQGNSAPDKSGLPSDRFSAERTGGSVSTLTIQRTQQEDSAVYLCASSLAALLSYEQYFGPGTRLTVT.

This clonotype came up once. The rearrangement joins TRBV14 to TRBJ2-7; D not resolved. Germline lookup yields CDR1 SGHDN and CDR2 FVKESK. This CDR3 has 15 residues. V dropped 0 bases and J dropped 2 bases, with 11 bases sitting between them. CDR3 coding DNA: TGTGCCAGCAGCCAAGATAGGGTCACCACCTACGAGCAGTACGTC. Translated: CASSQDRVTTYEQYV.